This record concerns one T cell receptor (beta chain) sequence. Its specificity is not known. From germline, CDR1 is DFQATT and CDR2 SNEGSKA (reference sequence). The CDR3 is 15 residues long. V was trimmed by 3 bases and J by 3 bases, leaving 17 bases between them. A second PCR of roughly 7 to 11 cycles used a sample-barcoded 5' primer and a J-beta primer mix. MiXCR was run by TCRdb on the 5' RACE reads, yielding one entry per CDR3 protein. This sample yields more than 650,000 distinct CDR3 sequences, of which about a fifth are seen a single time; around a fifth belongs to the top ten. The entry originates in a study of blood T cells in healthy people across ages. Findings and limits, study-wide: Age brought a roughly linear fall in TCR beta diversity measured per million T cells.

The sequenced sample was blood. The receptor was isolated from a man between 65 and 79 years old in good health. The J gene is TRBJ1-1, the V gene TRBV20-1, with a possible D match to TRBD1 (6 bases). The CDR3 DNA follows: TGCAGTGCTAGTGATCCGTTGAAGGGGGACACTGAAGCTTTCTTT. Its protein is CSASDPLKGDTEAFF.